These 22 T cell receptor beta chains share one sample of origin, sequenced in a study of T cell responses to AZD1222 COVID-19 vaccine. The assay was immunoSEQ multiplex PCR, and TCRdb's table has in-frame clones only and misses some. The data contain approximately 120,000 clones, over 75% of them seen just once; the ten biggest clones take up around 13%. Source: peripheral blood, taken on day 0 of MenACWY control vaccination. These receptors were obtained from an adult in good health.

The chain uses TRBV4-2 and TRBJ1-5, with D possibly TRBD1 on 5 matching bases. The CDR3 runs 14 residues. The V gene's germline CDR1 is LGHNA and CDR2 YNFKEQ. Trimming took off 1 base at V and 7 bases at J, with 11 bases between the two ends. In nucleotides, the CDR3 is TGTGCCAGCAGCCAAGGGGACGCTCACCAGCCCCAGCATTTT. Translating it yields CASSQGDAHQPQHF.

This chain connects TRBV15 to TRBJ1-1; TRBD1 might be the D (5 bases). Looked up from germline, CDR1 is LNHNV and CDR2 is YYDKDF (reference sequence). The V end lost 0 bases, the J end lost 2 bases, and 10 bases lay between the germline ends. The CDR3 is made up of 15 amino acids. CDR3 sequence: CATSREAGLNTEAFF. The CDR3 DNA is TGTGCCACCAGCAGAGAGGCGGGGCTTAACACTGAAGCTTTCTTT.

This clone has only a few counts. This chain uses TRBV28 with TRBJ2-7; 8 bases fit TRBD2. Per germline, CDR1 MDHEN and CDR2 SYDVKM. J was trimmed by 4 bases and V by 2 bases; bases with no gene match: 10. The CDR3 extends over 16 amino acids. CDR3 in DNA: TGTGCCAGCAGTTTAGGGCGGGGGGCGTTGAGTTACGAGCAGTACTTC. This translates into CASSLGRGALSYEQYF.

The chain links TRBV28 to TRBJ2-3; D gene ambiguous. The CDR3 loop spans 14 amino acids. Germline lookup yields CDR1 MDHEN and CDR2 SYDVKM. The V and J ends lost 4 bases and 2 bases respectively, with 10 bases between them. The CDR3 region has the DNA TGTGCCAGCAGTTCTGGCCAGTCCACAGATACGCAGTATTTT. It encodes CASSSGQSTDTQYF.

The chain recombines TRBV28 with TRBJ1-1; tentatively, D is TRBD1 (5 bases). The V end lost 3 bases, the J end lost 2 bases, and 19 bases lay between the germline ends. Per germline, CDR1 MDHEN and CDR2 SYDVKM. The CDR3 spans 17 residues. CDR3 protein: CASSFSQGMQGNTEAFF. CDR3 in DNA: TGTGCCAGCAGTTTCTCGCAGGGCATGCAGGGAAACACTGAAGCTTTCTTT.

This clone occurred a few times. The chain couples TRBV19 to TRBJ2-7; no definite D call. CDR3 length: 15 amino acids. The germline CDR1 and CDR2 sequences are LNHDA and SQIVND (reference sequence). Deletions cut 3 bases from V and 2 bases from J, with 14 bases between. The CDR3 region is CASSILAGMAYEQYF. The CDR3 region has the DNA TGTGCCAGTAGTATCCTTGCAGGAATGGCCTACGAGCAGTACTTC.

The chain uses TRBV7-9 and TRBJ2-7; D is perhaps TRBD1 (6 bases). The V end lost 2 bases, the J end lost 3 bases, and 14 bases lay between the germline ends. From germline, CDR1 is SEHNR and CDR2 FQNEAQ (reference sequence). The CDR3 covers 15 residues. As DNA, the CDR3 is TGTGCCAGCAGCTTAAAACGGGACATTCACTACGAGCAGTACTTC. Protein product: CASSLKRDIHYEQYF.

J is TRBJ1-5 and V is TRBV27, with TRBD1 as a possible D gene (6 bases). The CDR3 runs to 14 residues. Trimming shortened V by 4 bases and J by 5 bases, and 12 bases separated the two germline ends. Per germline, CDR1 MNHEY and CDR2 SMNVEV (reference sequence). This CDR3 reads CASSYRAGDQPQHF. The DNA of the CDR3 is TGTGCCAGCAGTTACAGGGCCGGCGATCAGCCCCAGCATTTT.

J is TRBJ1-5 and V is TRBV15; the D is unclear. The CDR3 consists of 15 residues. V lost 4 bases to trimming and J lost 0 bases, with 10 bases between them. Germline CDR1 reads LNHNV; CDR2 reads YYDKDF (reference sequence). The CDR3 loop reads CATSKDGYSNQPQHF. The CDR3 DNA reads as TGTGCCACCAGCAAGGATGGGTATAGCAATCAGCCCCAGCATTTT.

The gene calls are TRBV19 and TRBJ2-3; 11 bases align to TRBD2. In germline, CDR1 is LNHDA, CDR2 SQIVND (reference sequence). CDR3 size: 16 residues. The V segment lost 2 bases and the J segment 4 bases; nucleotides outside the gene matches: 5. The CDR3 DNA follows: TGTGCCAGTAGTATATCTGCTAGCGGGGGGTCAGATACGCAGTATTTT. Protein product: CASSISASGGSDTQYF. Using reference TRBV19 and TRBJ2-3 for the parts outside the CDR3, the full variable domain is DGGITQSPKYLFRKEGQNVTLSCEQNLNHDAMYWYRQDPGQGLRLIYYSQIVNDFQKGDIAEGYSVSREKKESFPLTVTSAQKNPTAFYLCASSISASGGSDTQYFGPGTRLTVL.

This sequence joins TRBV28 and TRBJ1-4; the D is unclear. The CDR3 loop spans 16 amino acids. V gave up 2 bases and J gave up 0 bases, with 10 bases separating them. Germline loops: CDR1 MDHEN, CDR2 SYDVKM. In DNA, the CDR3 is TGTGCCAGCAGTTTAGCCTACAGTGCAACTAATGAAAAACTGTTTTTT. Its translation is CASSLAYSATNEKLFF.

The CDR3 coding sequence is TGCGCCAGCAGCCACCCGGACAGGGGTCACACTGAAGCTTTCTTT. This sequence encodes CASSHPDRGHTEAFF. The chain combines TRBV4-1 with TRBJ1-1; TRBD1 matches 9 bases. Germline CDR1 reads MGHRA; CDR2 reads YSYEKL. The CDR3 consists of 15 residues. V gave up 3 bases and J gave up 3 bases; unmatched junction bases: 5.

The chain has TRBV3-1 (or the pseudogene TRBV3-2) and TRBJ1-2; TRBD1 aligns across 8 bases. CDR3 length: 16 amino acids. CDR1 LGHDT and CDR2 YNNKEL come from the germline V gene (reference sequence). Trimming cost V 1 base and J 4 bases; bases outside gene matches: 8. The CDR3 is CASSQGEWGQAYGYTF. CDR3 sequence (DNA): TGTGCCAGCAGCCAAGGGGAATGGGGACAGGCCTATGGCTACACCTTC.

The V and J genes are TRBV19 and TRBJ2-3; 7 bases fit TRBD2. The germline V gene encodes CDR1 LNHDA and CDR2 SQIVND (reference sequence). The CDR3 runs 17 residues. Trimming took 2 bases from V and 0 from J; bases not matched to a gene: 8. Here the CDR3 reads CASSILADSSSTDTQYF. In nucleotides, the CDR3 is TGTGCCAGTAGTATACTAGCGGACTCGTCTAGCACAGATACGCAGTATTTT. The full variable domain, rest sourced from reference TRBV19 and TRBJ2-3, is DGGITQSPKYLFRKEGQNVTLSCEQNLNHDAMYWYRQDPGQGLRLIYYSQIVNDFQKGDIAEGYSVSREKKESFPLTVTSAQKNPTAFYLCASSILADSSSTDTQYFGPGTRLTVL.

This sequence joins TRBV12-5 and TRBJ2-7; 7 bases map to TRBD1. Germline lookup yields CDR1 LGHNT and CDR2 FRNRAP. V dropped 3 bases and J dropped 7; count of bases not matched to a gene: 6. The CDR3 contains 13 residues. CDR3 bases: TGTGCTAGTGGTTTAAAACAGGGGATTGAGCAGTACTTC. It yields the protein CASGLKQGIEQYF.

This clone was seen more than once but under ten times. The V gene is TRBV7-3, the J gene TRBJ2-1, with unresolved D. CDR1 SGHTA and CDR2 FQGTGA come from the germline V gene. The CDR3 spans 14 residues. V was cut by 1 base and J by 8 bases, with 12 bases left in between. The DNA of the CDR3 is TGTGCCAGCAGCTTAAACTCATTGGGATATGAGCAGTTCTTC. Residues: CASSLNSLGYEQFF.

The chain recombines TRBV4-1 with TRBJ2-1; D gene uncertain. Germline V gene data show CDR1 as MGHRA and CDR2 as YSYEKL. V gave up 6 bases and J gave up 0 bases, with 15 bases separating them. The CDR3 loop spans 16 amino acids. The CDR3 here is CASRTIARSSYNEQFF. Here the CDR3 DNA reads TGCGCCAGCAGGACCATTGCCAGGAGCTCCTACAATGAGCAGTTCTTC.

The chain recombines TRBV5-4 with TRBJ2-1, with 7 bases identical to TRBD2. V lost 0 bases and J lost 3; bases outside the gene matches: 3. CDR1 and CDR2 from the germline V gene are SGHNT and YYREEE (reference sequence). The CDR3 contains 15 residues. DNA of the CDR3: TGTGCCAGCAGCTTGGAGCTAGCGGACTACAATGAGCAGTTCTTC. Translation gives CASSLELADYNEQFF.

This chain connects TRBV4-2 to TRBJ2-1; perhaps TRBD2 as D (6 bases). The CDR3 contains 15 residues. V shed 1 base and J shed 9 bases, with 16 bases lying between them. Germline V gene lookup returns CDR1 LGHNA and CDR2 YNFKEQ. The CDR3 is CASSQGVAEWGEQFF. The CDR3 DNA follows: TGTGCCAGCAGCCAAGGGGTAGCGGAGTGGGGTGAGCAGTTCTTC.

The chain recombines TRBV2 with TRBJ2-3; TRBD2 matches 10 bases. The CDR3 runs to 17 residues. V lost 5 bases to trimming and J lost 0 bases; unmatched junction nucleotides: 8. In germline, CDR1 is SNHLY, CDR2 FYNNEI. CDR3 loop: CASSTNSGGASTDTQYF. The CDR3 DNA reads TGTGCCAGCAGTACCAACAGCGGGGGGGCTAGCACAGATACGCAGTATTTT.

This chain uses TRBV7-2 with TRBJ1-5; D not resolved. The germline V and J ends were trimmed by 4 bases and 2 bases, with 15 bases remaining between them. There are 16 residues in the CDR3. Per the germline V gene, CDR1 is SGHTA and CDR2 is FQGNSA. CDR3 DNA: TGTGCCAGCAGCTCACTAGATCTAACGGGCAATCAGCCCCAGCATTTT. Translated: CASSSLDLTGNQPQHF.

The rearrangement links TRBV29-1 to TRBJ1-4, with 10 bases lining up with TRBD1. The V and J ends lost 6 bases and 7 bases, in that order; junction bases with no gene match: 5. The CDR3 spans 13 residues. Looked up from germline, CDR1 is SQVTM and CDR2 is ANQGSEA. CDR3 DNA sequence: TGCAGCGTCCAGCGGGACAGGGGTGAAAAACTGTTTTTT. It encodes CSVQRDRGEKLFF.